What follows describes a single T cell receptor beta chain. Its antigen remains undetermined. The input lacks base qualities; no much larger clone sits a single base away. This sample was included in a study of blood T cell repertoires in COVID-19 (dated by TCRdb to the early 2020s). Regarding the complete study: Samples from collaborators originated in the United States, Italy and Spain and spanned both the acute and convalescent phases of COVID-19. Nearly every sample came with metadata listing a de-identified subject ID, COVID-19 status, age in years and sex. Deeply sampled blood TCRbeta repertoires from subjects exposed to, actively infected with, or recovered from COVID-19 were included in the dataset. Samples were obtained from the ongoing ImmuneRACE study (first 160 participants) and from 1,000 to 1,500 subjects provided by 6 global collaborators. The prospective study material was composed of cDNA or gDNA derived from T cells, B-cell-depleted T cells, or PBMCs. The repertoires were made available in a free public database intended to serve as a resource for research on the immune response to SARS-CoV-2. Where available, HLA class I and class II types were taken from metadata supplied by the sample provider and were not determined by assay-based typing. Results the study describes overall, beyond this receptor: The amount of clinical and demographic metadata varied by source and participant and was provided uncurated.

The junction shows trimming of 6 bases on V and 6 bases on J, plus 12 bases between the germline ends. Its CDR3 holds 14 amino acids, cysteine through phenylalanine. This entry keeps only the CDR3 DNA: 42 bases, framed from base 1. Via the germline V gene, CDR1 is SNHLY and CDR2 FYNNEI. The immunoSEQ Assay, a bias-controlled multiplex PCR, was used to amplify TCRbeta CDR3 regions from genomic DNA. The paper's data handling went like this. Within the assay, amplification of reference gene primers was used to estimate how many nucleated cells each sample contained. Sequence reads were collapsed and filtered to measure the absolute abundance of every unique TCRbeta CDR3 rearrangement. Productive Simpson clonality was computed per sample as the square root of Simpson's diversity index over productive rearrangements. TCRdb took this table from immuneACCESS and kept in-frame rearrangements with V and J called. Such tables lack part of the clones; where checked against another copy, unresolved V genes explain under half of the gap, and the rest is unexplained. V and J calls and clone size are given by that table; D and trimming were obtained from the DNA. The sample table lists 150,000 to 200,000 clones, 86% of them with a count of one. The ten largest clonotypes hold 0.99% of the sample.

Whole blood was collected in K2EDTA tubes by collaborating institutions according to the institutions' own protocols. For TCRbeta analysis, collaborator samples were shipped as frozen whole blood, as isolated PBMCs, or as DNA extracted from either sample type. The sequence is built from TRBV2 and TRBJ1-6; perhaps TRBD1 is the D gene, with 6 bases matching. Sequenced: peripheral blood. This TCR came from a man aged 18 to 30 with acute or convalescent COVID-19. CDR3 loop: CASRDGGPNSPLHF. The nucleotide sequence is given as TGTGCCAGCAGGGACGGGGGGCCTAATTCACCCCTCCACTTT. The full variable domain, completed from the reference TRBV2 and TRBJ1-6 proteins outside the CDR3, reads EPEVTQTPSHQVTQMGQEVILRCVPISNHLYFYWYRQILGQKVEFLVSFYNNEISEKSEIFDDQFSVERPDGSNFTLKIRSTKLEDSAMYFCASRDGGPNSPLHFGNGTRLTVT.